What follows are 11 T cell receptor beta chains derived from one specimen sequenced in a study of blood T cell repertoires in COVID-19. Profiling relied on immunoSEQ multiplex PCR, and the TCRdb table lists in-frame clones only, not all of them. The sample holds 30,000 or so clones, about 65% seen once. What was sequenced was peripheral blood. All receptors derive from a human donor in a cohort sampled during active COVID-19.

J is TRBJ1-2 and V is TRBV24-1; D remains ambiguous. The CDR3 sequence is 13 residues long. Between the trimmed V and J ends, which lost 3 bases and 7 bases, there was a span of 11 bases. CDR1 KGHDR and CDR2 SFDVKD come from the germline V gene. CDR3 nucleotide sequence: TGTGCCACCAGTGATCGGCCGGGAGGTGGCTACACCTTC. Protein product: CATSDRPGGGYTF.

This clone has more than one count but fewer than ten. The chain couples TRBV6-6 to TRBJ1-1; D is perhaps TRBD1 (5 bases). The CDR3 totals 12 residues. Germline V CDR1 and CDR2: MNHNY, SVGAGI (reference sequence). The V end lost 2 bases, the J end lost 7 bases, and 8 bases lay between the germline ends. Written as DNA, the CDR3 is TGTGCCAGCAGTTACCAGGGCCTTGAAGCTTTCTTT. Amino acid sequence: CASSYQGLEAFF.

The chain couples TRBV5-1 to TRBJ1-1; no definite D call. This CDR3 spans 11 amino acids. Germline-derived CDR1 and CDR2 are SGHRS and YFSETQ. V was trimmed by 4 bases and J by 7 bases, leaving 8 bases between them. The CDR3 sequence is CASSERGEAFF. CDR3 DNA sequence: TGCGCCAGCAGCGAACGAGGTGAAGCTTTCTTT.

This chain joins TRBV9 and TRBJ2-2, with 12 bases that match TRBD2. With V trimmed by 3 bases and J by 7 bases, 7 bases remained unmatched. Germline CDR1 is SGDLS and CDR2 is YYNGEE. This CDR3 is built from 16 residues. CDR3 protein: CASSGRLAGVDGELFF. The DNA for the CDR3 is TGTGCCAGCAGCGGACGACTAGCGGGAGTTGACGGGGAGCTGTTTTTT.

The chain employs TRBV10-1 and TRBJ2-1, with TRBD2 as a possible D gene (6 bases). V lost 3 bases and J lost 4, with 13 bases in between. Looked up from germline, CDR1 is WNHNN and CDR2 is SYGVQD (reference sequence). The CDR3 has 15 amino acids. CDR3 amino acids: CASSEGGEVYNEQFF. The CDR3 DNA reads as TGCGCCAGCAGTGAAGGTGGGGAGGTGTACAATGAGCAGTTCTTC.

This clone came up once. The chain joins TRBV6-2 or TRBV6-3 to TRBJ1-6, with D possibly matching TRBD1 (5 bases). This CDR3 has 14 amino acids. Germline-derived CDR1 and CDR2 are MNHEY and SVGEGT. Trimming stripped 4 bases from V and 10 bases from J, with 14 bases between. CDR3 amino acids: CASSWGLERSPLHF. The DNA for the CDR3 is TGTGCCAGCAGTTGGGGCCTAGAGAGGTCACCCCTCCACTTT.

The genes are TRBV6-2 or TRBV6-3 and TRBJ1-5; 10 bases are a match to TRBD1. V shed 4 bases and J 2 bases; nucleotides not matched to a gene: 17. From germline, CDR1 is MNHEY and CDR2 SVGEGT. The CDR3 loop spans 20 amino acids. CDR3 nucleotides: TGTGCCAGCAGTTTTTTCCCCGGGACAGGGGCGAAACGTGGCAATCAGCCCCAGCATTTT. Translation gives CASSFFPGTGAKRGNQPQHF.

The CDR3: CASSLEWTSDYEQYF. The CDR3, as DNA: TGCGCCAGCAGCTTGGAATGGACTAGCGATTACGAGCAGTACTTC. J is TRBJ2-7 and V is TRBV5-1; 9 bases are shared with TRBD2. Germline CDR1 and CDR2: SGHRS and YFSETQ. J gave up 4 bases and V 0 bases, and 5 bases lay outside the gene matches. This CDR3 comprises 15 residues.

The V and J genes are TRBV27 and TRBJ1-6; 12 bases fit TRBD1. Trimming removed 2 bases from V and 5 bases from J; junction bases left unmatched: 10. Looked up from germline, CDR1 is MNHEY and CDR2 is SMNVEV (reference sequence). CDR3 length: 19 residues. CDR3: CASSLKGQGATLNNSPLHF. For the CDR3, the DNA is TGTGCCAGCAGTTTAAAGGGACAGGGGGCCACCCTAAATAATTCACCCCTCCACTTT.

The chain is built from TRBV10-3 and TRBJ1-2, with 12 bases lining up with TRBD1. Germline trimming cut 3 bases from V and 7 bases from J; bases unmatched to any gene: 6. The CDR3 consists of 15 residues. Germline loops: CDR1 ENHRY, CDR2 SYGVKD. For the CDR3, the DNA is TGTGCCATCAGTGAAGGCGGGACAGGGGGCCTTGGCTACACCTTC. Encoded protein: CAISEGGTGGLGYTF.

The chain recombines TRBV10-3 with TRBJ1-2; 9 positions match TRBD1. V was clipped by 8 bases and J by 5 bases; unmatched bases: 9. The CDR3 sequence is 14 residues long. Germline CDR1 ENHRY, CDR2 SYGVKD. In DNA, the CDR3 is TGTGCCATCCTCGCGAGTGACAGGGGGTATGGCTACACCTTC. This codes for CAILASDRGYGYTF.